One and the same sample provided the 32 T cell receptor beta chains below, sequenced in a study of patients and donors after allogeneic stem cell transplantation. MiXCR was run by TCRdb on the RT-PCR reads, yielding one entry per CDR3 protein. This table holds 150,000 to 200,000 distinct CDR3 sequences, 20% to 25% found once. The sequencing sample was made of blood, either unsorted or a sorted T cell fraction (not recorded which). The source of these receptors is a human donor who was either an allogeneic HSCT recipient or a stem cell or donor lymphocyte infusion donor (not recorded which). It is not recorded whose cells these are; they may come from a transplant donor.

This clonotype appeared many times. In DNA form, the CDR3 reads TGTGCCAGCAGCCAAGCGGGTAACTATGGCTACACCTTC. As protein: CASSQAGNYGYTF. J is TRBJ1-2 and V is TRBV3-1; D remains ambiguous. Germline V gene sequence: CDR1 LGHDT, CDR2 YNNKEL (reference sequence). CDR3 length: 13 residues. Trimming left V 1 base short and J 1 base short, with 4 bases between.

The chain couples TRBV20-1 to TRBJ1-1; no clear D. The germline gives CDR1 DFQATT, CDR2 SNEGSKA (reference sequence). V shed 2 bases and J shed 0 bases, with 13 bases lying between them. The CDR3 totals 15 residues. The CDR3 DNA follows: TGCAGTGCTAGAAGGTCCGCATCCTTGAACACTGAAGCTTTCTTT. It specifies CSARRSASLNTEAFF.

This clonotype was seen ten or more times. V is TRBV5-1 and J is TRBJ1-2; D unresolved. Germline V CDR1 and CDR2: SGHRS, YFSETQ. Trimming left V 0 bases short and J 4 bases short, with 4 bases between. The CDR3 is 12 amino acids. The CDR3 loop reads CASSLASYGYTF. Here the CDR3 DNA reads TGCGCCAGCAGCTTGGCATCCTATGGCTACACCTTC.

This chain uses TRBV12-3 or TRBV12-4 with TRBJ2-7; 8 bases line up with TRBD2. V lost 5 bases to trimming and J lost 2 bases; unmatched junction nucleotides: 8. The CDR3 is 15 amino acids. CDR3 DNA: TGTGCCAGCAGTCCCGATCCGGGACTAGCCTACGAGCAGTACTTC. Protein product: CASSPDPGLAYEQYF.

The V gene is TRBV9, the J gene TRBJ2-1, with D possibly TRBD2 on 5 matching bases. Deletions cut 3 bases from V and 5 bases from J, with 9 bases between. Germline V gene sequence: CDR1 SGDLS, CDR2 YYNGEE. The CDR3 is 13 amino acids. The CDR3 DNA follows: TGTGCCAGCAGCGACCTAGCTAACAATGAGCAGTTCTTC. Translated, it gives CASSDLANNEQFF.

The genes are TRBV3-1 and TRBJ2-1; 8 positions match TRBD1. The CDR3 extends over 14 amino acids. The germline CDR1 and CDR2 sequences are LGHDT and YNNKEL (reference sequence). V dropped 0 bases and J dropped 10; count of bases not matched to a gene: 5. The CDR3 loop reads CASSQDGQGREQFF. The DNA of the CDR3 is TGTGCCAGCAGCCAAGACGGACAGGGCCGGGAGCAGTTCTTC.

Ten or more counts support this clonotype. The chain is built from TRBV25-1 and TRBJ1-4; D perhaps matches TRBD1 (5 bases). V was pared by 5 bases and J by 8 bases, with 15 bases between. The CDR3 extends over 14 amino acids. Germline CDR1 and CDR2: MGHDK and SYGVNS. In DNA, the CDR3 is TGTGCCAGCAGTAGGGGCCACAGCGGGGAAAAACTGTTTTTT. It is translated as CASSRGHSGEKLFF. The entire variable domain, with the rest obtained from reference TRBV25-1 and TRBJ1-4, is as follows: EADIYQTPRYLVIGTGKKITLECSQTMGHDKMYWYQQDPGMELHLIHYSYGVNSTEKGDLSSESTVSRIRTEHFPLTLESARPSHTSQYLCASSRGHSGEKLFFGSGTQLSVL.

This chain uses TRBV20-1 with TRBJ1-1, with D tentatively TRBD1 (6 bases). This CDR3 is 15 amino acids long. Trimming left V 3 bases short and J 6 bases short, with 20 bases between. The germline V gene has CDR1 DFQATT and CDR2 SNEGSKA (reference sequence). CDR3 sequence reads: CSASPRRQVIAEAFF. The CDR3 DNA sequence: TGCAGTGCTAGTCCCCGCCGACAGGTTATCGCTGAAGCTTTCTTT.

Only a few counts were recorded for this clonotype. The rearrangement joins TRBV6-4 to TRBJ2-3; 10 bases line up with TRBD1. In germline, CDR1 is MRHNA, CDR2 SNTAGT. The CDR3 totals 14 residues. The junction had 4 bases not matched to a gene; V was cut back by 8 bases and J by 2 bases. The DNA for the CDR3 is TGTGCCAGCCGAGACAGGGGGCTCACAGATACGCAGTATTTT. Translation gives CASRDRGLTDTQYF.

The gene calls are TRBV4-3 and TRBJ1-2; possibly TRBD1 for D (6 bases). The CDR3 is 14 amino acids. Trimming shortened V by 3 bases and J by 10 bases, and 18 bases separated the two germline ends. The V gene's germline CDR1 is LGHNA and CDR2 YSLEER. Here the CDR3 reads CASSHRGDLQDYTF. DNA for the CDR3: TGCGCCAGCAGCCACAGGGGAGACCTCCAGGACTACACCTTC.

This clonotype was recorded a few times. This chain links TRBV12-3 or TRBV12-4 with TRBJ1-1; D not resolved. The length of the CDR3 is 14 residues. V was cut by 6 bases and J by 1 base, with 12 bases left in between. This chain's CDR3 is CASSCPSGNTEAFF. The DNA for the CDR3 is TGTGCCAGCAGCTGTCCTTCGGGGAACACTGAAGCTTTCTTT.

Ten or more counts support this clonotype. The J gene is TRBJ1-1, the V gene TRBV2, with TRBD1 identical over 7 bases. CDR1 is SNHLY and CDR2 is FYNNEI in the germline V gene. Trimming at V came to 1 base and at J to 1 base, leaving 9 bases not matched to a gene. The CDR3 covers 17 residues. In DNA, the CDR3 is TGTGCCAGCAGTGAAGTCCCAATAGACAGGGCGAACACTGAAGCTTTCTTT. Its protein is CASSEVPIDRANTEAFF.

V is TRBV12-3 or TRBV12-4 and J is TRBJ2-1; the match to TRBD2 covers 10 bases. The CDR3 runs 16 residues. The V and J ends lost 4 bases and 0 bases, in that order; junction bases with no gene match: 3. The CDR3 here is CASSSWTSGSYNEQFF. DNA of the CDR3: TGTGCCAGCAGTTCATGGACTAGCGGCTCCTACAATGAGCAGTTCTTC.

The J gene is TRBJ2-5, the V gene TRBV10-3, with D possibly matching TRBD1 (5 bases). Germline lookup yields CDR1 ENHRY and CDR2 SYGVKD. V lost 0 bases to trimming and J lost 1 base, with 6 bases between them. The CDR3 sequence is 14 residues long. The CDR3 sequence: CAISESQGQETQYF. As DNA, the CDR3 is TGTGCCATCAGTGAGTCGCAGGGCCAAGAGACCCAGTACTTC.

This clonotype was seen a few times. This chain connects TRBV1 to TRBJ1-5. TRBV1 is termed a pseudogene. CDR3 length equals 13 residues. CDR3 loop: CTSSQSVNQPQHF. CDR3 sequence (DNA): TGCACCAGCAGCCAAAGCGTCAATCAGCCCCAGCATTTT.

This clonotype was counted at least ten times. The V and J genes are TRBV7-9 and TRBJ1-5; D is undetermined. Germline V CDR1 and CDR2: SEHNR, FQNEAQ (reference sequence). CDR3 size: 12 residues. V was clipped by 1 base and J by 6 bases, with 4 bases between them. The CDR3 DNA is TGTGCCAGCAGCTTAGATTCTCAGCCCCAGCATTTT. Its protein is CASSLDSQPQHF.

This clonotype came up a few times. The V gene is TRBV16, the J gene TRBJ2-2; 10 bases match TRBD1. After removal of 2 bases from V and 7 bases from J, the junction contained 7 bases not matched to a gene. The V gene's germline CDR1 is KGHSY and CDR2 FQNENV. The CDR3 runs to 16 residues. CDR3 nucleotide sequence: TGTGCCAGCAGCCAACACGGACAGGGGGTCGGCGGGGAGCTGTTTTTT. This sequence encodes CASSQHGQGVGGELFF.

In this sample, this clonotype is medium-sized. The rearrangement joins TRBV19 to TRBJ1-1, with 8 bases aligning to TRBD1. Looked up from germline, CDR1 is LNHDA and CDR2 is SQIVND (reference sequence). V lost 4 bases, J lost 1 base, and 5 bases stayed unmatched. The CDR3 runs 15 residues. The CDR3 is CASSNLQGGNTEAFF. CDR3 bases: TGTGCCAGTAGTAACCTACAGGGGGGGAACACTGAAGCTTTCTTT.

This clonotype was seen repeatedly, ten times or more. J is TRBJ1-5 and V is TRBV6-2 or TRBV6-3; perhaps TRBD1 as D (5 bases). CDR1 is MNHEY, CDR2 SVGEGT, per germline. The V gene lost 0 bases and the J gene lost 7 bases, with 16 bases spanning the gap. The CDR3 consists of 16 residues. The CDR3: CASSYSGGWARQPQHF. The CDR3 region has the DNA TGTGCCAGCAGTTACTCGGGGGGTTGGGCGAGGCAGCCCCAGCATTTT.

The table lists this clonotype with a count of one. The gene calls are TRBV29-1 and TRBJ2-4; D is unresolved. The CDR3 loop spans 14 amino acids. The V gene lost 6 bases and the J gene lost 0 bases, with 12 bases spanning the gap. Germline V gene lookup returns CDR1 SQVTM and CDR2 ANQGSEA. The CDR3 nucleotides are TGCAGCGTCCAAGGGAACCTAGCCAAAAACATTCAGTACTTC. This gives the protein CSVQGNLAKNIQYF. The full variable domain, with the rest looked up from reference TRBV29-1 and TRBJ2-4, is SAVISQKPSRDICQRGTSLTIQCQVDSQVTMMFWYRQQPGQSLTLIATANQGSEATYESGFVIDKFPISRPNLTFSTLTVSNMSPEDSSIYLCSVQGNLAKNIQYFGAGTRLSVL.

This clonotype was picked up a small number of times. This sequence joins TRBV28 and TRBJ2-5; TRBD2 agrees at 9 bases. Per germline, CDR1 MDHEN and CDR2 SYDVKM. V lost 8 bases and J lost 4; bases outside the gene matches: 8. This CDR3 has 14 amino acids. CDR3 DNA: TGTGCCAGCCAAAGGCGGGGGGGGAGAGAGACCCAGTACTTC. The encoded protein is CASQRRGGRETQYF.

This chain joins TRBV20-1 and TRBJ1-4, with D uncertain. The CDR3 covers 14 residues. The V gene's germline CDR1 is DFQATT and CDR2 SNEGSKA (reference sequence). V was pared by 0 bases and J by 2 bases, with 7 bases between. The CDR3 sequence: CSARDPGTNEKLFF. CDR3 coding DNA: TGCAGTGCTAGAGATCCGGGGACTAATGAAAAACTGTTTTTT.

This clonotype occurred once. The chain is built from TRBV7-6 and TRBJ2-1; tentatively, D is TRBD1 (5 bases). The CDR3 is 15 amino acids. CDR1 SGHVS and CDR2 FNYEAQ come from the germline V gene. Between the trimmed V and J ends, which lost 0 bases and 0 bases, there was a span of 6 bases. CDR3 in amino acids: CASSLATDSYNEQFF. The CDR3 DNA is TGTGCCAGCAGCTTAGCGACAGACTCCTACAATGAGCAGTTCTTC.

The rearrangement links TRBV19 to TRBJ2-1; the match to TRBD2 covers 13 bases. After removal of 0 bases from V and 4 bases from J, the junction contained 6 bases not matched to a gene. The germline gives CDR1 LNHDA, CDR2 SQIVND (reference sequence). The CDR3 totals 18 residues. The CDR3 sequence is CASSIDSTGLAGYNEQFF. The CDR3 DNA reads TGTGCCAGTAGTATAGACTCCACGGGACTAGCGGGGTACAATGAGCAGTTCTTC.

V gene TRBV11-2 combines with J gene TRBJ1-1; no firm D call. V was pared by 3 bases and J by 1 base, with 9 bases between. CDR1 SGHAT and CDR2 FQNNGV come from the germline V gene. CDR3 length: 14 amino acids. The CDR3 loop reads CASSLDDGNTEAFF. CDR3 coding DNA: TGTGCCAGCAGCTTGGACGATGGGAACACTGAAGCTTTCTTT. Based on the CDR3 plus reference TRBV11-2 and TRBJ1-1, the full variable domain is EAGVAQSPRYKIIEKRQSVAFWCNPISGHATLYWYQQILGQGPKLLIQFQNNGVVDDSQLPKDRFSAERLKGVDSTLKIQPAKLEDSAVYLCASSLDDGNTEAFFGQGTRLTVV.

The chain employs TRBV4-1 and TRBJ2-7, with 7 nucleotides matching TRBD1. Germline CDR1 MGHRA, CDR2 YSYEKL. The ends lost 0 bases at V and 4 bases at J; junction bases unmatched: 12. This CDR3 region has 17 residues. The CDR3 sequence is CASSQDWKRGRLYEQYF. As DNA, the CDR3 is TGCGCCAGCAGCCAAGATTGGAAAAGGGGGCGCTTGTACGAGCAGTACTTC.

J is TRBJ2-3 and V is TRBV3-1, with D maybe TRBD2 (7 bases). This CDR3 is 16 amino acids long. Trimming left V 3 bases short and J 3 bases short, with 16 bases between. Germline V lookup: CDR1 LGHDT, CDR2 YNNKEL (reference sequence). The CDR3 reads CASSHRRGGATDTQYF. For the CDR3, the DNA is TGTGCCAGCAGCCACCGAAGGGGGGGGGCGACAGATACGCAGTATTTT.

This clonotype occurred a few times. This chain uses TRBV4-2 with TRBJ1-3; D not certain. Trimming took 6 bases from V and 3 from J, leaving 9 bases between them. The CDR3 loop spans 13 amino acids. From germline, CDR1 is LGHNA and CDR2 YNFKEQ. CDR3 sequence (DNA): TGTGCCAGCAGAAGGCCGGGTGGAAACACCATATATTTT. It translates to CASRRPGGNTIYF.

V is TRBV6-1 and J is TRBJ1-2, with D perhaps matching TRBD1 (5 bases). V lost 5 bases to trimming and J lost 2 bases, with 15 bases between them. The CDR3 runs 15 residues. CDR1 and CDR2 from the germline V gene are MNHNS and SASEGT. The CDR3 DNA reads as TGTGCCAGCAGTACCCGGGGGGTACCGAACTATGGCTACACCTTC. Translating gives CASSTRGVPNYGYTF.

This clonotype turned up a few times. The CDR3 is CASSPTGDGNQPQHF. The CDR3 nucleotides read TGCGCCAGCAGCCCGACAGGGGACGGTAATCAGCCCCAGCATTTT. The chain employs TRBV5-1 and TRBJ1-5; 8 positions match TRBD1. Germline V gene lookup returns CDR1 SGHRS and CDR2 YFSETQ. The CDR3 has 15 amino acids. Trimming cost V 4 bases and J 4 bases; bases outside gene matches: 7.

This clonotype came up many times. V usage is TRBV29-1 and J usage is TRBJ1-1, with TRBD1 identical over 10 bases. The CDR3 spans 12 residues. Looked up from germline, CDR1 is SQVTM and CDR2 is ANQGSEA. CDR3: CSVTGGTTEAFF. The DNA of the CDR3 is TGCAGTGTGACAGGGGGCACGACTGAAGCTTTCTTT.

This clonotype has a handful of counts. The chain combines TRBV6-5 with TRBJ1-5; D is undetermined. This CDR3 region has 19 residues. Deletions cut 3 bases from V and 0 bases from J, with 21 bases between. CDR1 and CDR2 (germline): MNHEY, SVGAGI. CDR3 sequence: CASSYRAIGLGNSNQPQHF. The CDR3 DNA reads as TGTGCCAGCAGTTATCGGGCGATTGGGTTGGGAAATAGCAATCAGCCCCAGCATTTT.